This TCR beta chain was captured in a study of shared clonotypes between healthy human individuals. Each subset's genomic DNA was shared equally among a number of immunoSEQ plates. Libraries were prepared by immunoSEQ multiplex PCR; TCRdb keeps only in-frame clonotypes and omits some of them. This sample has 330,000 or so clones, with less than 85% found just once. All the donors were Caucasian adults who lived in Nashville, Tennessee. The germline V gene has CDR1 LNHNV and CDR2 YYDKDF (reference sequence). Germline trimming cut 1 base from V and 5 bases from J; bases unmatched to any gene: 7. CDR3 length: 16 residues. General study points: It was only blood that was sampled, and tissue repertoires likely differ. Larger estimated richness was generally seen in naive subsets than in memory subsets.

This clone was seen at least ten times. Its antigen is still unknown. The chain links TRBV15 to TRBJ1-5; TRBD1 agrees at 8 bases. This TCR was recovered from a young man in good health. The sequenced material came from memory CD4+ T cells sorted from blood. The subset was: CD45RA-negative fraction. The CDR3 reads CATSRVGRGPDQPQHF. CDR3 nucleotide sequence: TGTGCCACCAGCAGAGTCGGCAGGGGGCCTGATCAGCCCCAGCATTTT.